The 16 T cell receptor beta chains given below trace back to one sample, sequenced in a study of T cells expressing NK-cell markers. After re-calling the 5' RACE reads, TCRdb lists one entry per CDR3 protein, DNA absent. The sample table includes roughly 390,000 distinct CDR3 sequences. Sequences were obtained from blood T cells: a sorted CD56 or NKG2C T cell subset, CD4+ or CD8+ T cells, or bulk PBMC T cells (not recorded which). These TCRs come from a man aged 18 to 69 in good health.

CDR3 loop: CASGRQGTNNQPQHF. The chain carries TRBV2 and TRBJ1-5; the D call of TRBD1 rests on TCRdb alone, since no DNA is present to check it. Germline CDR1 reads SNHLY; CDR2 reads FYNNEI. This CDR3 is 15 amino acids long.

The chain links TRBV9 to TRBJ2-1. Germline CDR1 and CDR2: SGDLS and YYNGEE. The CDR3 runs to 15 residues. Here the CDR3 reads CASSVVAQSYNEQFF.

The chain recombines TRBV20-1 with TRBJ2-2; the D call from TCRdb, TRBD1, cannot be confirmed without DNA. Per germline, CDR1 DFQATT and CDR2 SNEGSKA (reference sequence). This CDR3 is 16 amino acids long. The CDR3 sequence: CSARFPQGVSTGELFF.

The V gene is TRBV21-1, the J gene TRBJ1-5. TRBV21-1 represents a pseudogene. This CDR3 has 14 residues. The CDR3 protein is CASSKVRGNQPQHF.

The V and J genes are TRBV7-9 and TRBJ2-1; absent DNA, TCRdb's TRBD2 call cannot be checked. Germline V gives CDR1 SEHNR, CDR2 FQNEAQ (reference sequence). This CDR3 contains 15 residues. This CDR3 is CASSLGGGAYNEQFF.

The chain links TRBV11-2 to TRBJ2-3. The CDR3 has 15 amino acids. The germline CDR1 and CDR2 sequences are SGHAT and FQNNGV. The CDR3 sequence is CASSLRQTSTDTQYF.

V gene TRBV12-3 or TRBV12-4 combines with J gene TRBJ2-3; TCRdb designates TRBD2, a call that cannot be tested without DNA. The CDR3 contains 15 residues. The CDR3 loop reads CASSQLGFLSDTQYF.

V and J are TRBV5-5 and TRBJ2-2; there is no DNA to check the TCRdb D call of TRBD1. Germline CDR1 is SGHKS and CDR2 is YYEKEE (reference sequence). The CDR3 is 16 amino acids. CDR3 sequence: CASRQGAWNTGELFFF.

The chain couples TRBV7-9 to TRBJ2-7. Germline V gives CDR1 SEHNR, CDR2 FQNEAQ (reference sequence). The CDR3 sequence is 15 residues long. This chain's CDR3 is CASSLGPGGSYEQYF.

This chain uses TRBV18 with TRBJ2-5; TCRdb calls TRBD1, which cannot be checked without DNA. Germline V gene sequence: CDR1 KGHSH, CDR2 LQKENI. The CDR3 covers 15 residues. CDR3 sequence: CASSLSSDRAETQYF.

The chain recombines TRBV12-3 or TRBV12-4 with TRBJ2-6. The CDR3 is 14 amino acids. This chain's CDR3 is CASTVNSGANVLTF.

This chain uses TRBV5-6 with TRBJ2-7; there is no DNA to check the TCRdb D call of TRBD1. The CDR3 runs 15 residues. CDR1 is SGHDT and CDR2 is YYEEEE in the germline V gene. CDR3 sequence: CASSLPGASSYEQYF.

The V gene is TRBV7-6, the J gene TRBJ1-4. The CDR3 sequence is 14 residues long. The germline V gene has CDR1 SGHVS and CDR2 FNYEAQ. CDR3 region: CASSVRSGGEKLFF.

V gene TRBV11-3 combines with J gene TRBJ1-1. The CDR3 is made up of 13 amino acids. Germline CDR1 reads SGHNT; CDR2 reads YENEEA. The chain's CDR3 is CASSLGPQSGAFF.

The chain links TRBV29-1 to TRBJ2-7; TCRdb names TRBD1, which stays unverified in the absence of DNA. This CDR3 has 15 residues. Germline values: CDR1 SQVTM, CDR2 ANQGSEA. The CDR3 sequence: CSVVGRPGQGYEQYF.

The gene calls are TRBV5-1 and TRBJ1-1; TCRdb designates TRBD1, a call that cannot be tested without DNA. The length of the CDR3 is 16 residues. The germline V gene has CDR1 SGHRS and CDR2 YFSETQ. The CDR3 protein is CASSPNAGQGGTEAFF. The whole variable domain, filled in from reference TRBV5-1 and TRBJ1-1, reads KAGVTQTPRYLIKTRGQQVTLSCSPISGHRSVSWYQQTPGQGLQFLFEYFSETQRNKGNFPGRFSGRQFSNSRSEMNVSTLELGDSALYLCASSPNAGQGGTEAFFGQGTRLTVV.